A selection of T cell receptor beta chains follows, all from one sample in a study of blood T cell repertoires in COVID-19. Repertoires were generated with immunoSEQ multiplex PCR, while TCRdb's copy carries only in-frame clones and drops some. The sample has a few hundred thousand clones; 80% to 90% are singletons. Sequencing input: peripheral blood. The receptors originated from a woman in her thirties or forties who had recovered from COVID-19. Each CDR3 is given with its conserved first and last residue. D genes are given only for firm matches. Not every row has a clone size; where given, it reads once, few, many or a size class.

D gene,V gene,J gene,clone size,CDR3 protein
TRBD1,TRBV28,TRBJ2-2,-,CASRHQGANTGELFF
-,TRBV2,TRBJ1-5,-,CASSRQYSNQPQHF
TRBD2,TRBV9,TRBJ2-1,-,CASSVFPGLAGENEQFF
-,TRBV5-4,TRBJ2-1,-,CASSLSNYNEQFF
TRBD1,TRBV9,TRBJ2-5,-,CASSIQGTGRWETQYF
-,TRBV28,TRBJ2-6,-,CASISGGSSTGANVLTF
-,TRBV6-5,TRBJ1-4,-,CASSYGVERRGEKLFF
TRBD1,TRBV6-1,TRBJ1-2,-,CASSEGQRYGYTF
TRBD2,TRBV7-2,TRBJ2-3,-,CASSLRLAGGPWDTQYF
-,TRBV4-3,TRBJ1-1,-,CASSQNRAGNTEAFF
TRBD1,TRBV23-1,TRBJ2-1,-,CASKPRQGDAYNEQFF
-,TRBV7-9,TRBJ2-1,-,CASSTSNEQFF
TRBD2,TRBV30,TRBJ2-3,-,CAWSGPGGDTQYF
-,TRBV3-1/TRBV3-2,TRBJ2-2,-,CASSQASYNTGELFF
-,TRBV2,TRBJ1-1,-,CASSEAGASNTEAFF
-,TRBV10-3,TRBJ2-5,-,CAISESAGTPQETQYF
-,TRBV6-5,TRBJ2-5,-,CASSYLVGPTETQYF
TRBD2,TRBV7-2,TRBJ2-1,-,CASSLGTSGIDEQFF
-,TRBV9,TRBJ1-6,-,CASSEQGRDNSPLHF
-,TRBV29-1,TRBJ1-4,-,CSVEIEGRKLFF
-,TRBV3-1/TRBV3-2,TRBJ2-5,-,CASSQFQSSQYF
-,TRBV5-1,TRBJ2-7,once,CASSLDEAYSSYEQYF
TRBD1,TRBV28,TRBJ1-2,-,CASSSSTSGTDYGYTF
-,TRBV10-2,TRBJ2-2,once,CASTGLLAIGELFF
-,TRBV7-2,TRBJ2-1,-,CASSFAGTNEQFF
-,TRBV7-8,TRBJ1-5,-,CASVPGLNNQPQHF
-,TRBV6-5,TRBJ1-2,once,CASSPQGIYGYTF
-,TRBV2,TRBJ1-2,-,CASSQSGEGMDGYTF
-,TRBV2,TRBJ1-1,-,CASSKWAERTVEAFF
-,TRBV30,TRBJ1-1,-,CAWRGLNTEAFF
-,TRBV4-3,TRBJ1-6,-,CASSQDRGFPLNNSPLHF
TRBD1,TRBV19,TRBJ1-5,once,CASSIDRGVNQPQHF
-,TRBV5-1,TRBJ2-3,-,CASSLASDTDTQYF
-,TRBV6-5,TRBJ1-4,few,CASRDRDTTNEKLFF
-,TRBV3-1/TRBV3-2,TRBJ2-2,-,CASSQDPEVGQFNTGELFF
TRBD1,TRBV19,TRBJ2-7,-,CASSMWDRVYEQYF
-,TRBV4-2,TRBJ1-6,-,CASSQGHNSPLHF
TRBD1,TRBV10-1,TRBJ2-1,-,CASSRDRGLDEQFF
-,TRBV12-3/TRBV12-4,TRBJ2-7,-,CASRASTRVEQYF
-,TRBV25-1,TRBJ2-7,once,CASSPQGSYEQYF
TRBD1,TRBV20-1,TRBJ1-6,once,CSASVDRVSPLHF
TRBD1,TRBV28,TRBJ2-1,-,CASTQLGTVSYNEQFF
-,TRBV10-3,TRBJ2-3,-,CAISDDRITDTQYF
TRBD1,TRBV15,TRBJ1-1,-,CATSREQGTAEAFF
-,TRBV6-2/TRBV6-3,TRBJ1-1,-,CASSYSTFMNTEAFF
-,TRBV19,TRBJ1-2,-,CASSAAEPVNYGYTF
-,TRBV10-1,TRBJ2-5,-,CASRANFQETQYF
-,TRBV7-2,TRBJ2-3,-,CASTETGSDTQYF
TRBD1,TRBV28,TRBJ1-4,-,CASSLYQTRDRGEKLFF
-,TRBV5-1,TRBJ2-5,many,CASRTGTGQETQYF